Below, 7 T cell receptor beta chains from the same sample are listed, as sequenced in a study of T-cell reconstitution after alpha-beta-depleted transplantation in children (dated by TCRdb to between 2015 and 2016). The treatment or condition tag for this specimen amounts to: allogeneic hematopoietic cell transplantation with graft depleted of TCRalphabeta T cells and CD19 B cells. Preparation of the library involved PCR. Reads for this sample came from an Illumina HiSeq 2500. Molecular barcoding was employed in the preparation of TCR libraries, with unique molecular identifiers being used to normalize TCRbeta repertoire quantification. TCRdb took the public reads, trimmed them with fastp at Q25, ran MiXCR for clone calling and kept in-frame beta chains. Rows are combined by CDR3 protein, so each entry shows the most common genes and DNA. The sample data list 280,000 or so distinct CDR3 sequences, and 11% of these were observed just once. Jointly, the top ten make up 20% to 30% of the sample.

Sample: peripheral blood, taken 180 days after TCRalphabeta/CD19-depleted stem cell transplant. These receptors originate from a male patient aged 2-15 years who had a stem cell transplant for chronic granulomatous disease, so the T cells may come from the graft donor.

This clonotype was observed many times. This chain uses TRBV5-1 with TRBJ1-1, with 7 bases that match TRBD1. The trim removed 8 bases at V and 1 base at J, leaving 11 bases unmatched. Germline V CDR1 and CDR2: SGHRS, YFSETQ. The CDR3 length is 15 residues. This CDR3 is CASKLWTGPNTEAFF. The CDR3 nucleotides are TGCGCCAGTAAGCTTTGGACAGGCCCGAACACTGAAGCTTTCTTT.

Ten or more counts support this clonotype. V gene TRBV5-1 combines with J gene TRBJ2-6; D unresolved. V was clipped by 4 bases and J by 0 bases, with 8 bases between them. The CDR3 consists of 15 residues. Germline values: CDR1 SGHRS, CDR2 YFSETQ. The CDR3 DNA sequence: TGCGCCAGCAGCCGCCAGGACTCTGGGGCCAACGTCCTGACTTTC. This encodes CASSRQDSGANVLTF.

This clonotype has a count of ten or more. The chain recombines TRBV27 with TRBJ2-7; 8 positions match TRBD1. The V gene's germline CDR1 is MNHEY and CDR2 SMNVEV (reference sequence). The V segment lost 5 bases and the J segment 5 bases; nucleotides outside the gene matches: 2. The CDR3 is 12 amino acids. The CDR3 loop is CASSNRGNEQYF. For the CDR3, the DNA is TGTGCCAGCAGTAACAGGGGGAACGAGCAGTACTTC.

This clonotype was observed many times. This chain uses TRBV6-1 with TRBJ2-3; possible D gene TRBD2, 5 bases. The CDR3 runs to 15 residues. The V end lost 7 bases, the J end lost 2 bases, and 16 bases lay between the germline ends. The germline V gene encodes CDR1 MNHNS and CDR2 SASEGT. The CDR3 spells CASTRISGLTDTQYF. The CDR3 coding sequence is TGTGCCAGCACCCGCATAAGCGGACTCACAGATACGCAGTATTTT.

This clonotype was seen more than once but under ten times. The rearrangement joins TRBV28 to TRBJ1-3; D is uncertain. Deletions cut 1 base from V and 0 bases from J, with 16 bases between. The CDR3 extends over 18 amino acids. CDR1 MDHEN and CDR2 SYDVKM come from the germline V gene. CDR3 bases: TGTGCCAGCAGTTTATACCCCGGTTCAGCTCTCTCTGGAAACACCATATATTTT. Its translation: CASSLYPGSALSGNTIYF.

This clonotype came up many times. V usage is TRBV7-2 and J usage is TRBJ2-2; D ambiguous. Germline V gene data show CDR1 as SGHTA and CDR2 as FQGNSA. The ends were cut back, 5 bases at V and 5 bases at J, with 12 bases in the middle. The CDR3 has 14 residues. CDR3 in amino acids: CASSPFRSTGELFF. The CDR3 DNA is TGTGCCAGCAGCCCCTTTCGGAGTACCGGGGAGCTGTTTTTT. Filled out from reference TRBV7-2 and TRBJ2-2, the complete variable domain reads GAGVSQSPSNKVTEKGKDVELRCDPISGHTALYWYRQSLGQGLEFLIYFQGNSAPDKSGLPSDRFSAERTGGSVSTLTIQRTQQEDSAVYLCASSPFRSTGELFFGEGSRLTVL.

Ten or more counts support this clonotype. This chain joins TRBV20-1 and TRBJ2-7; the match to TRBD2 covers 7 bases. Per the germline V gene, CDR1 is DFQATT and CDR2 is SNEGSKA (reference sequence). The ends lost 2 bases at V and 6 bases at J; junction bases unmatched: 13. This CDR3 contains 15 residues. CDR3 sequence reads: CSARTLAGDRGEQYF. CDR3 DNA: TGCAGTGCTAGAACTCTGGCGGGAGACCGTGGCGAGCAGTACTTC.